This TCR beta chain was captured in a study of OX40 agonist ivuxolimab in advanced cancers. Turning to the overall study: Ivuxolimab, which targeted the costimulatory receptor OX40 (CD134), was an agonistic, fully human IgG2 monoclonal antibody. Prior anti-PD-1, anti-PD-L1 or anti-CTLA-4 therapy was permitted, and checkpoint inhibitors had been received by approximately 39% of dose-escalation patients. The paper describes the monotherapy dose-escalation part (N ≈ 49 patients) of the phase I trial of ivuxolimab. Peripheral TCRbeta sequencing aimed to test whether ivuxolimab altered TCR sequence diversity and caused clonal T-cell expansion. Intravenous ivuxolimab was administered to patients every 2 weeks at six dose levels: 0.01, 0.1, 0.3, 1.5, 3 and 10 mg/kg. In the dose-escalation cohort, 70% to 90% of patients were male, and the mean age was roughly 56 years with a range of roughly 23 to 90. Of the roughly 52 patients in dose escalation, 19 had hepatocellular carcinoma, some 15 had melanoma, 9 had renal cell carcinoma and 9 had head and neck cancer. Partial responses occurred in three dose-escalation patients, of whom one had hepatocellular carcinoma and two had cutaneous melanoma.

Results and caveats for the whole study, not just this receptor: At doses from 0.1 to 3.0 mg/kg, clonal expansion was seen in both CD4+ and CD8+ blood T cells between baseline and week 6. Which antigens the clonally expanded peripheral T cells were specific for was not determined. Low levels of normalized T-cell clonal expansion were also seen in some nonresponding patients. On average, CD8+ T cells showed more expanded clones than CD4+ T cells after ivuxolimab. In the 0.1-3.0 mg/kg groups, partial responders had among the lowest normalized peripheral clonal expansion, particularly in CD8+ T cells.

CDR1 and CDR2 are drawn from the germline V gene (reference sequence): MNHNY, SVGAGI. V is shortened by 8 bases, J by 3 bases, and the region joining them spans 14 bases. From the cysteine up to the phenylalanine, the CDR3 has a length of 13 residues. The kept DNA is CDR3 alone, 39 bases in frame from the first base. This clone has more than one count but fewer than ten. What this receptor recognizes is not known. The record has no base qualities; no much larger clone is one base away. To sequence the TCRbeta CDR3 region, genomic DNA was isolated from the sorted cells. The immunoSEQ Assay was used to sequence the TCRbeta CDR3 regions. Imported from immuneACCESS, the table was reduced by TCRdb to in-frame sequences with V and J called. These copies leave out some clones; in studies compared against another copy, an unresolved V gene accounts for under half, and the cause of the remainder is not known. A total of more than 15,000 clones appear in this sample, over 75% of them only once. The ten largest clones add up to roughly 30% of the sample.

The trial excluded patients who had a history of autoimmune disease or who were on systemic immunosuppression. Peripheral blood for TCR sequencing was drawn from every dose cohort at baseline, at cycle 4 day 1 and at cycle 7 day 1. The samples were drawn from a first-in-human, open-label, multicenter phase I dose-escalation trial of ivuxolimab. Adults with locally advanced or metastatic melanoma, renal cell carcinoma, hepatocellular carcinoma or head and neck squamous cell carcinoma were enrolled in the trial. Before TCR sequencing, CD4+ and CD8+ T cells were separately sorted from peripheral blood.

The origin of this receptor is an adult with an advanced solid tumor such as melanoma, head and neck, liver or kidney cancer. The V gene is TRBV6-6 and the J gene is TRBJ2-7; TRBD1 could be the D gene, as 6 bases match. Sequenced here: CD4+ or CD8+ T cells sorted from blood, sampled in a trial of the OX40 agonist ivuxolimab. The DNA is TGTGCCAGCCGGGACACTTTATACTACGAGCAGTACTTC. It translates as CASRDTLYYEQYF.